What follows are 22 T cell receptor beta chains derived from one specimen sequenced in a study of immune cell composition in non-small cell lung cancer. Method: immunoSEQ multiplex PCR; TCRdb's copy keeps in-frame clones and lacks some. The sample has thousands of clones, roughly 80% seen once. The sample was lung tumor tissue. The origin of the receptors is a human donor with non-small cell lung cancer.

The rearrangement joins TRBV5-1 to TRBJ1-1; possibly TRBD1 for D (6 bases). CDR3 length: 16 amino acids. Between the trimmed V and J ends, which lost 0 bases and 1 base, there was a span of 13 bases. Germline CDR1 SGHRS, CDR2 YFSETQ. The CDR3 DNA is TGCGCCAGCAGCTTGGCAGGGGATCCGAGGAACACTGAAGCTTTCTTT. Translation gives CASSLAGDPRNTEAFF.

This clone qualifies as medium-sized. The gene calls are TRBV6-5 and TRBJ2-7; 10 nucleotides agree with TRBD1. The V gene end was trimmed by 6 bases and the J gene end by 0 bases; junction bases not matched to a gene: 5. Germline V gene sequence: CDR1 MNHEY, CDR2 SVGAGI. The CDR3 sequence is 15 residues long. CDR3 sequence (DNA): TGTGCCAGCAGGCGGGACAGGGGACCCTCCTACGAGCAGTACTTC. Its protein is CASRRDRGPSYEQYF.

The chain joins TRBV9 to TRBJ1-1, with TRBD1 matching over 10 bases. The CDR3 covers 13 residues. The germline V gene has CDR1 SGDLS and CDR2 YYNGEE. The ends lost 6 bases at V and 3 bases at J; junction bases unmatched: 2. In nucleotides, the CDR3 is TGTGCCAGCACCGGGACAGGGGACACTGAAGCTTTCTTT. Its protein product is CASTGTGDTEAFF.

The chain recombines TRBV7-8 with TRBJ2-7; possible D gene TRBD2, 6 bases. CDR3 length: 13 amino acids. Germline V CDR1 and CDR2: SGHVS, FQNEAQ. V was shortened by 5 bases and J by 6 bases, with 14 bases between the two germline ends. DNA of the CDR3: TGTGCCAGCAGCGGCGCGGGATCTAGCGAGCAGTACTTC. Amino acid sequence: CASSGAGSSEQYF. The full variable domain, with the rest looked up from reference TRBV7-8 and TRBJ2-7, is GAGVSQSPRYKVAKRGQDVALRCDPISGHVSLFWYQQALGQGPEFLTYFQNEAQLDKSGLPSDRFFAERPEGSVSTLKIQRTQQEDSAVYLCASSGAGSSEQYFGPGTRLTVT.

The chain recombines TRBV7-9 with TRBJ1-2; the match to TRBD1 covers 9 bases. CDR1 is SEHNR and CDR2 is FQNEAQ in the germline V gene (reference sequence). This CDR3 has 13 residues. Unmatched junction bases numbered 4, after V lost 5 bases and J lost 6 bases. The CDR3 nucleotides read TGTGCCAGCAGCGTCACAGGGGGCGATGGCTACACCTTC. The encoded protein is CASSVTGGDGYTF.

This CDR3 is CASSYPRQGRSHEQYF. CDR3 coding DNA: TGTGCCAGCAGTTACCCCAGACAGGGGAGGAGCCACGAGCAGTACTTC. This chain joins TRBV6-5 and TRBJ2-7; 8 positions match TRBD1. The trim removed 2 bases at V and 5 bases at J, leaving 11 bases unmatched. From germline, CDR1 is MNHEY and CDR2 SVGAGI. The CDR3 consists of 16 residues.

The chain couples TRBV7-6 to TRBJ2-3, with 9 bases lining up with TRBD1. This CDR3 contains 15 residues. Germline V gives CDR1 SGHVS, CDR2 FNYEAQ. With 5 bases clipped from V and 0 bases from J, the junction kept 3 bases outside the gene matches. CDR3 sequence reads: CASSQGTGSTDTQYF. CDR3 nucleotide sequence: TGTGCCAGCAGCCAAGGGACAGGGAGCACAGATACGCAGTATTTT. Full variable domain (missing parts from reference TRBV7-6 and TRBJ2-3): GAGVSQSPRYKVTKRGQDVALRCDPISGHVSLYWYRQALGQGPEFLTYFNYEAQQDKSGLPNDRFSAERPEGSISTLTIQRTEQRDSAMYRCASSQGTGSTDTQYFGPGTRLTVL.

The V call is TRBV7-2, the J call TRBJ2-7; 9 bases align to TRBD2. CDR1 is SGHTA and CDR2 is FQGNSA in the germline V gene. Losses at the gene ends were 0 bases for V and 6 bases for J; bases not matched to a gene: 0. The CDR3 has 13 amino acids. CDR3 region: CASSLASGGEQYF. The DNA for the CDR3 is TGTGCCAGCAGCTTAGCTAGCGGGGGCGAGCAGTACTTC.

The rearrangement links TRBV9 to TRBJ2-1; 9 bases agree with TRBD2. This CDR3 spans 16 amino acids. Per the germline V gene, CDR1 is SGDLS and CDR2 is YYNGEE. The V gene end was trimmed by 0 bases and the J gene end by 7 bases; junction bases not matched to a gene: 8. The CDR3 region is CASSVASSGGTNEQFF. Written as DNA, the CDR3 is TGTGCCAGCAGCGTAGCCTCCAGCGGGGGGACTAATGAGCAGTTCTTC.

The chain recombines TRBV7-2 with TRBJ2-5; possibly TRBD1 for D (7 bases). Germline CDR1 and CDR2: SGHTA and FQGNSA. This CDR3 is built from 16 residues. Trimming took 4 bases from V and 3 from J, leaving 18 bases between them. CDR3 sequence reads: CASSSKGGQTKETQYF. DNA for the CDR3: TGTGCCAGCAGCTCCAAGGGGGGACAGACAAAAGAGACCCAGTACTTC. Using reference TRBV7-2 and TRBJ2-5 for the parts outside the CDR3, the full variable domain is GAGVSQSPSNKVTEKGKDVELRCDPISGHTALYWYRQSLGQGLEFLIYFQGNSAPDKSGLPSDRFSAERTGGSVSTLTIQRTQQEDSAVYLCASSSKGGQTKETQYFGPGTRLLVL.

The chain has TRBV9 and TRBJ1-2, with 7 bases identical to TRBD1. The germline V gene encodes CDR1 SGDLS and CDR2 YYNGEE. The CDR3 runs to 17 residues. V gave up 3 bases and J gave up 4 bases; unmatched junction bases: 15. The CDR3 sequence: CASSATGQLTGRYGYTF. The CDR3 coding sequence is TGTGCCAGCAGCGCCACGGGACAGCTCACCGGTCGCTATGGCTACACCTTC.

V and J are TRBV7-2 and TRBJ1-6; D may be TRBD1 (5 bases). The V end was cut by 3 bases, the J end by 7 bases, with 13 bases between. The CDR3 is 15 amino acids. The germline V gene encodes CDR1 SGHTA and CDR2 FQGNSA. The CDR3 is CASSFMAGPNSPLHF. DNA of the CDR3: TGTGCCAGCAGCTTTATGGCAGGGCCGAATTCACCCCTCCACTTT.

The chain joins TRBV5-1 to TRBJ1-6, with D tentatively TRBD1 (5 bases). Germline lookup yields CDR1 SGHRS and CDR2 YFSETQ. Trimming took 4 bases from V and 2 from J, leaving 16 bases between them. CDR3 length equals 17 residues. CDR3 coding DNA: TGCGCCAGCAGCCTCGGGGAGGGGACCACCTATAATTCACCCCTCCACTTT. It specifies CASSLGEGTTYNSPLHF.

This clone counts as medium-sized. The rearrangement joins TRBV27 to TRBJ1-2; D gene uncertain. The CDR3 extends over 15 amino acids. The germline gives CDR1 MNHEY, CDR2 SMNVEV (reference sequence). The ends were cut back, 4 bases at V and 6 bases at J, with 18 bases in the middle. CDR3 protein: CASSWVVLEKNGYTF. CDR3 nucleotides: TGTGCCAGCAGTTGGGTCGTTCTAGAGAAAAATGGCTACACCTTC.

V usage is TRBV19 and J usage is TRBJ1-1; 9 bases agree with TRBD1. V lost 0 bases to trimming and J lost 11 bases; unmatched junction nucleotides: 7. Germline loops: CDR1 LNHDA, CDR2 SQIVND (reference sequence). CDR3 length: 14 amino acids. CDR3 nucleotides: TGTGCCAGTAGTATAGAAAAGGACAGGGGACGTGCTTTCTTT. Protein sequence: CASSIEKDRGRAFF.

The chain links TRBV18 to TRBJ1-4; D is possibly TRBD1 (6 bases). The CDR3 sequence is 14 residues long. Germline lookup yields CDR1 KGHSH and CDR2 LQKENI. V lost 6 bases to trimming and J lost 6 bases, with 14 bases between them. In DNA, the CDR3 is TGTGCCAGCTCCCCGAACTACAGGGATGAAAAACTGTTTTTT. Translated: CASSPNYRDEKLFF.

The chain uses TRBV7-2 and TRBJ2-7; D gene ambiguous. Trimming cost V 0 bases and J 5 bases, with 2 bases left between them. Looked up from germline, CDR1 is SGHTA and CDR2 is FQGNSA. CDR3 length equals 11 residues. CDR3 residues: CASSLADEQYF. CDR3 DNA: TGTGCCAGCAGCTTAGCCGACGAGCAGTACTTC.

V usage is TRBV7-6 and J usage is TRBJ1-5; the match to TRBD1 covers 8 bases. Per the germline V gene, CDR1 is SGHVS and CDR2 is FNYEAQ. This CDR3 has 16 amino acids. Losses at the gene ends were 0 bases for V and 8 bases for J; bases not matched to a gene: 9. Written as DNA, the CDR3 is TGTGCCAGCAGCTTAGCTCGCAGGGGGCGCGAGGAGCCCCAGCATTTT. Protein: CASSLARRGREEPQHF.

This clone has a handful of counts. The rearrangement links TRBV18 to TRBJ1-2, with 8 bases identical to TRBD1. This CDR3 comprises 13 residues. CDR1 is KGHSH and CDR2 is LQKENI in the germline V gene. With V trimmed by 6 bases and J by 4 bases, 4 bases remained unmatched. Here the CDR3 reads CASSPDRVYGYTF. The CDR3, as DNA: TGTGCCAGCTCGCCGGACAGGGTCTATGGCTACACCTTC.

The J gene is TRBJ2-3, the V gene TRBV18, with D possibly TRBD1 on 6 matching bases. Germline CDR1 is KGHSH and CDR2 is LQKENI. The germline V and J ends were trimmed by 0 bases and 6 bases, with 13 bases remaining between them. CDR3 length: 15 residues. The CDR3 is CASSPPLRGMDTQYF. In DNA, the CDR3 is TGTGCCAGCTCACCACCACTCAGGGGAATGGATACGCAGTATTTT.

CDR3 nucleotide sequence: TGTGCCAGCAGCCCCGGGGGAGAGAACACTGAAGCTTTCTTT. Its protein product is CASSPGGENTEAFF. The chain joins TRBV4-2 to TRBJ1-1; possibly TRBD1 for D (5 bases). CDR3 length equals 14 residues. Germline V gives CDR1 LGHNA, CDR2 YNFKEQ. V lost 4 bases, J lost 1 base, and 10 bases lay in between.

The V and J genes are TRBV7-2 and TRBJ1-2; 10 bases fit TRBD1. V lost 1 base to trimming and J lost 4 bases; unmatched junction nucleotides: 3. This CDR3 comprises 15 residues. Germline CDR1 and CDR2: SGHTA and FQGNSA. CDR3 loop: CASSLDRDRGYGYTF. CDR3 nucleotide sequence: TGTGCCAGCAGCTTAGATCGGGACAGGGGCTATGGCTACACCTTC. Complete variable domain (other parts from reference TRBV7-2 and TRBJ1-2): GAGVSQSPSNKVTEKGKDVELRCDPISGHTALYWYRQSLGQGLEFLIYFQGNSAPDKSGLPSDRFSAERTGGSVSTLTIQRTQQEDSAVYLCASSLDRDRGYGYTFGSGTRLTVV.